Following are 22 T cell receptor beta chains from one sample sequenced in a study of T cells after yellow fever vaccination. TCRdb recomputed calls from the 5' RACE reads with MiXCR, one row per CDR3 protein. In the table there are 250,000 to 300,000 distinct CDR3 sequences, roughly 5% of which are singletons. The sample was CD4+ T cells sorted from PBMCs, taken on the day of the yellow fever booster vaccination. The receptors were sampled from a man younger than 35 who received the YFV17D yellow fever vaccine.

There are many counts of this clonotype. The rearrangement joins TRBV6-6 to TRBJ1-2; D ambiguous. The CDR3 is made up of 15 amino acids. Trimming removed 2 bases at V and 0 bases at J, with 10 bases between. The germline CDR1 and CDR2 sequences are MNHNY and SVGAGI (reference sequence). The CDR3 coding sequence is TGTGCCAGCAGTTACGGGCAGGAAGCTAACTATGGCTACACCTTC. Amino acid sequence: CASSYGQEANYGYTF.

The DNA for the CDR3 is TGTGCCAGCGGGGAGGACTCCGGACCGGGAGAGACCCAGTACTTC. This encodes CASGEDSGPGETQYF. The chain recombines TRBV6-2 or TRBV6-3 with TRBJ2-5; the D gene is possibly TRBD2 (6 bases). The length of the CDR3 is 15 residues. Per germline, CDR1 MNHEY and CDR2 SVGEGT. V shed 8 bases and J shed 4 bases, with 20 bases lying between them.

This clonotype was found many times. The chain joins TRBV12-3 or TRBV12-4 to TRBJ2-5, with D maybe TRBD1 (5 bases). CDR3 length: 16 amino acids. The V end was cut by 0 bases, the J end by 2 bases, with 13 bases between. CDR3 in amino acids: CASSLAGSTGQETQYF. The CDR3 coding sequence is TGTGCCAGCAGTTTAGCGGGCTCAACAGGTCAAGAGACCCAGTACTTC.

This clonotype was seen repeatedly, ten times or more. The J gene is TRBJ2-3, the V gene TRBV27; tentatively, D is TRBD1 (5 bases). The CDR3 spans 15 residues. V lost 5 bases to trimming and J lost 2 bases, with 14 bases between them. Germline V gives CDR1 MNHEY, CDR2 SMNVEV (reference sequence). In DNA form, the CDR3 reads TGTGCCAGCAGTAGAGGCGACAGAAACACAGATACGCAGTATTTT. Translation: CASSRGDRNTDTQYF.

At least ten counts were recorded for this clonotype. CDR3 residues: CASSKRDRTETQYF. CDR3 coding DNA: TGTGCCAGCAGCAAGAGGGACAGGACGGAGACCCAGTACTTC. The chain carries TRBV21-1 and TRBJ2-5; the D call TRBD1 from the table was never checked on the DNA. TRBV21-1 is an annotated pseudogene. The CDR3 runs to 14 residues.

This clonotype appeared a few times. The genes are TRBV20-1 and TRBJ1-2; D uncertain. CDR1 DFQATT and CDR2 SNEGSKA come from the germline V gene (reference sequence). V was trimmed by 6 bases and J by 1 base, leaving 15 bases between them. The CDR3 covers 14 residues. CDR3 protein: CSAQPRSRNYGYTF. The DNA for the CDR3 is TGCAGTGCGCAGCCCCGAAGCCGTAACTATGGCTACACCTTC.

This clonotype was counted only a few times. CDR3 in DNA: TGTGCCAGCAGCCACAGGGTTGGCGAGCAGTACTTC. Protein sequence: CASSHRVGEQYF. The rearrangement links TRBV13 to TRBJ2-7; a possible D gene is TRBD1 (6 bases). V was clipped by 5 bases and J by 6 bases, with 11 bases between them. From germline, CDR1 is PRHDT and CDR2 FYEKMQ (reference sequence). The CDR3 extends over 12 amino acids.

This clonotype occurred many times. The rearrangement uses TRBV12-3 or TRBV12-4 and TRBJ2-3, with D hard to call. Trimming removed 5 bases at V and 4 bases at J, with 7 bases between. CDR3 length: 12 amino acids. CDR3 in DNA: TGTGCCAGCAGTGAGGTGGCAGATACGCAGTATTTT. This codes for CASSEVADTQYF.

This clonotype was observed a handful of times. J is TRBJ2-7 and V is TRBV19, with D perhaps given as TRBD1 or TRBD2 (5 bases each). Germline V gene data show CDR1 as LNHDA and CDR2 as SQIVND (reference sequence). The length of the CDR3 is 14 residues. Trimming took 10 bases from V and 0 from J, leaving 16 bases between them. The CDR3 reads CATGSGTSSYEQYF. The DNA for the CDR3 is TGTGCCACAGGGTCGGGAACCAGCTCCTACGAGCAGTACTTC.

CDR3 DNA sequence: TGTGCCAGCAGCCGTGCGGGGAGAGCAGAGACCCAGTACTTC. Its translation is CASSRAGRAETQYF. The J gene is TRBJ2-5, the V gene TRBV7-2, with a tentative D call TRBD2 (6 bases). Per germline, CDR1 SGHTA and CDR2 FQGNSA. The V gene lost 5 bases and the J gene lost 4 bases, with 14 bases spanning the gap. There are 14 residues in the CDR3.

There are many counts of this clonotype. This sequence joins TRBV5-1 and TRBJ2-1; 14 bases agree with TRBD2. J was trimmed by 6 bases and V by 4 bases; bases with no gene match: 6. CDR1 is SGHRS and CDR2 is YFSETQ in the germline V gene. The CDR3 consists of 16 residues. As DNA, the CDR3 is TGCGCCAGCAGCACGACTAGCGGGGGGGCAGGCAATGAGCAGTTCTTC. It is translated as CASSTTSGGAGNEQFF.

As regards this clonotype: One end of the junction is discordant with germline, which a read error may explain. This chain links TRBV20-1 with TRBJ1-2; a weak D match, TRBD1 (6 bases). The CDR3 has 13 amino acids. The germline V gene has CDR1 DFQATT and CDR2 SNEGSKA (reference sequence). The CDR3 DNA sequence: TGCAGTGCTAGAGATACGATGGACAGCGGGGTTAGCTTC. This gives the protein CSARDTMDSGVSF.

The sample holds many counts of this clonotype. The genes are TRBV2 and TRBJ2-7; no firm D call. The ends were cut back, 3 bases at V and 4 bases at J, with 19 bases in the middle. Germline-derived CDR1 and CDR2 are SNHLY and FYNNEI. The CDR3 has 16 amino acids. Written as DNA, the CDR3 is TGTGCCAGCAGTGATGGGGTGTGGGGTAAAGGGTACGAGCAGTACTTC. It codes for CASSDGVWGKGYEQYF. The full variable domain, rest sourced from reference TRBV2 and TRBJ2-7, is EPEVTQTPSHQVTQMGQEVILRCVPISNHLYFYWYRQILGQKVEFLVSFYNNEISEKSEIFDDQFSVERPDGSNFTLKIRSTKLEDSAMYFCASSDGVWGKGYEQYFGPGTRLTVT.

This clonotype has more than one count but fewer than ten. V usage is TRBV5-6 and J usage is TRBJ1-2; D gene unclear. This CDR3 contains 13 residues. V dropped 2 bases and J dropped 1 base, with 6 bases sitting between them. Germline lookup yields CDR1 SGHDT and CDR2 YYEEEE. CDR3 DNA: TGTGCCAGCAGCTTACGACATAACTATGGCTACACCTTC. Residues: CASSLRHNYGYTF. Using reference TRBV5-6 and TRBJ1-2 for the parts outside the CDR3, the full variable domain is DAGVTQSPTHLIKTRGQQVTLRCSPKSGHDTVSWYQQALGQGPQFIFQYYEEEERQRGNFPDRFSGHQFPNYSSELNVNALLLGDSALYLCASSLRHNYGYTFGSGTRLTVV.

The chain joins TRBV20-1 to TRBJ1-3; a possible D gene is TRBD1 (5 bases). Deletions cut 3 bases from V and 4 bases from J, with 19 bases between. The CDR3 covers 16 residues. The V gene's germline CDR1 is DFQATT and CDR2 SNEGSKA (reference sequence). As DNA, the CDR3 is TGCAGTGCTAGCCGTCAAGCGCAGGGCCAGGGAAACACCATATATTTT. Its protein is CSASRQAQGQGNTIYF.

This clonotype is a singleton in its sample. This chain uses TRBV19 with TRBJ2-3, with a weak D call TRBD2 (7 bases). V dropped 7 bases and J dropped 4 bases, with 15 bases sitting between them. The CDR3 is 14 amino acids. Germline V lookup: CDR1 LNHDA, CDR2 SQIVND (reference sequence). The DNA for the CDR3 is TGTGCCAGTACCGTCGCGGGGGCGCCAGATACGCAGTATTTT. Its protein is CASTVAGAPDTQYF.

The CDR3 DNA follows: TGTGCCAGCAGCGTGAGGGACTCTGGAAACACCATATATTTT. Translated, it gives CASSVRDSGNTIYF. The V gene is TRBV3-1, the J gene TRBJ1-3, with D uncertain. Per germline, CDR1 LGHDT and CDR2 YNNKEL (reference sequence). The germline V and J ends were trimmed by 5 bases and 0 bases, with 8 bases remaining between them. The CDR3 totals 14 residues.

This clonotype was counted between two and nine times. This chain joins TRBV7-2 and TRBJ1-1, with D hard to call. The germline V gene encodes CDR1 SGHTA and CDR2 FQGNSA. CDR3 length: 14 amino acids. Deletions cut 3 bases from V and 1 base from J, with 9 bases between. The CDR3 nucleotides read TGTGCCAGCAGCTTCTCACGCACGAACACTGAAGCTTTCTTT. This gives the protein CASSFSRTNTEAFF.

This clonotype was seen more than once but under ten times. CDR3 sequence reads: CASSPGPWGMRMDEQYF. For the CDR3, the DNA is TGTGCCAGCAGTCCGGGACCTTGGGGGATGCGTATGGACGAGCAGTACTTC. The chain combines TRBV6-2 or TRBV6-3 with TRBJ2-7; D possibly matches TRBD1 or TRBD2 (5 bases each). V gave up 5 bases and J gave up 5 bases, with 25 bases separating them. Germline V lookup: CDR1 MNHEY, CDR2 SVGEGT. The CDR3 runs to 17 residues.

This clonotype has only a few counts. The junction shows a germline mismatch at one end, possibly a read error. V and J are TRBV20-1 and TRBJ2-7; 7 bases are shared with TRBD1. This CDR3 spans 12 amino acids. The V gene's germline CDR1 is DFQATT and CDR2 SNEGSKA (reference sequence). The CDR3 DNA is TGCGGTGCTAGGGGACAGCACTACGAGCAGTACTTC. This gives the protein CGARGQHYEQYF.

The sample holds a few counts of this clonotype. The V and J genes are TRBV7-2 and TRBJ2-1, with 7 bases identical to TRBD2. V gave up 5 bases and J gave up 5 bases; unmatched junction bases: 9. CDR1 SGHTA and CDR2 FQGNSA come from the germline V gene. This CDR3 is 15 amino acids long. The chain's CDR3 is CASSREGTNNNEQFF. Written as DNA, the CDR3 is TGTGCCAGCAGCAGAGAGGGGACTAACAACAATGAGCAGTTCTTC.

Ten or more counts support this clonotype. This chain joins TRBV5-1 and TRBJ2-1; 10 positions agree with TRBD2. V was pared by 5 bases and J by 0 bases, with 5 bases of the junction left unmatched. Germline V gene data show CDR1 as SGHRS and CDR2 as YFSETQ. This CDR3 comprises 16 residues. The CDR3: CASSLLAGSSYNEQFF. CDR3 coding DNA: TGCGCCAGCAGTTTACTAGCGGGGAGCTCCTACAATGAGCAGTTCTTC.